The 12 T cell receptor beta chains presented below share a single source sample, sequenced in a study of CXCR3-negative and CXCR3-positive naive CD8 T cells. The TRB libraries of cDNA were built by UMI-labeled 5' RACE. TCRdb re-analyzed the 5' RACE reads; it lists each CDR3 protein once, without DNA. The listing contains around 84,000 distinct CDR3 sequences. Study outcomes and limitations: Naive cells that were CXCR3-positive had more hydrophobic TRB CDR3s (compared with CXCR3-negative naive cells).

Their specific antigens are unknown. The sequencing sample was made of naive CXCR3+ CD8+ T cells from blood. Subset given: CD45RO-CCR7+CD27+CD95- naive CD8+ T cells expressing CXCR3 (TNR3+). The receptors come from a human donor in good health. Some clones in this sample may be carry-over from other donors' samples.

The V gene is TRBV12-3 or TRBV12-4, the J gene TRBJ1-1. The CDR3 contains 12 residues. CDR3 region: CASSARTTEAFF.

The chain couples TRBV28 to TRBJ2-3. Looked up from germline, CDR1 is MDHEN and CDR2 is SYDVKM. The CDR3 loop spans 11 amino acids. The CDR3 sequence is CASSFGVTQYF.

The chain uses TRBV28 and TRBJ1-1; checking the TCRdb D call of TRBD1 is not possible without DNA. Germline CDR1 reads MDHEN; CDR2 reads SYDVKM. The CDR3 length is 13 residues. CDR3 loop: CATIVQENTEAFF.

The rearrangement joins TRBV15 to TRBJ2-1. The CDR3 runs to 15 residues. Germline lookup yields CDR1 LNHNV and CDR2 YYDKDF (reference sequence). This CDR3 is CATSSDQSSYNEQFF.

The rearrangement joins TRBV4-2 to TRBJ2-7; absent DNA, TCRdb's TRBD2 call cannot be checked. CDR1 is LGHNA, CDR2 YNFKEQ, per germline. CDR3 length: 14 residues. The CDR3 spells CASSQVGTSLEQYF.

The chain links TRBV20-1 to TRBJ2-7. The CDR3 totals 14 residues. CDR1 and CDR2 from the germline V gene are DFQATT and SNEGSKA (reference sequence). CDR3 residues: CSAREIQTPYEQYF.

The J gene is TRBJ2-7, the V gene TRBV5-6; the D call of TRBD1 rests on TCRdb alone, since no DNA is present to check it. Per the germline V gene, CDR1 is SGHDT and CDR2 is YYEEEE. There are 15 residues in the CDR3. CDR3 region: CASSFQAGTSTEQYF. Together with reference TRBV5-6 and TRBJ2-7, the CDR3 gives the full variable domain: DAGVTQSPTHLIKTRGQQVTLRCSPKSGHDTVSWYQQALGQGPQFIFQYYEEEERQRGNFPDRFSGHQFPNYSSELNVNALLLGDSALYLCASSFQAGTSTEQYFGPGTRLTVT.

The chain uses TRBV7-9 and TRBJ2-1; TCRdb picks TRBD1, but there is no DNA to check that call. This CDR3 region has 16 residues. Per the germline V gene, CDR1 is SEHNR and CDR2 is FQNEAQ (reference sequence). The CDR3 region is CASSLRDRASYNEQFF.

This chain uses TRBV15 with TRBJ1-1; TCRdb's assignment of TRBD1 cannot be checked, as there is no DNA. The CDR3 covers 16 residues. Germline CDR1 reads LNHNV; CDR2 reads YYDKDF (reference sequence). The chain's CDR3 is CATSIGQRGLGTEAFF. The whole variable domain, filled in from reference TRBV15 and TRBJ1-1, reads DAMVIQNPRYQVTQFGKPVTLSCSQTLNHNVMYWYQQKSSQAPKLLFHYYDKDFNNEADTPDNFQSRRPNTSFCFLDIRSPGLGDTAMYLCATSIGQRGLGTEAFFGQGTRLTVV.

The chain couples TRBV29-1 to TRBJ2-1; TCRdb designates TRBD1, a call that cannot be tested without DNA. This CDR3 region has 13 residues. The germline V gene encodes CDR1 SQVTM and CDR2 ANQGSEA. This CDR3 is CSVEAGGAYEQFF.

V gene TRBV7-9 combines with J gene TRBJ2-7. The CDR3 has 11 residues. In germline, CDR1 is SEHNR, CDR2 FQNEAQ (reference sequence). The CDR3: CASSFSNQQYF.

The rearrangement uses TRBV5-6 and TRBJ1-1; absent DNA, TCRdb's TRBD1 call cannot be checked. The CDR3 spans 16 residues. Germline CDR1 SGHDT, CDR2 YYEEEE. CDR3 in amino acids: CASSLIRVWTNTEAFF.